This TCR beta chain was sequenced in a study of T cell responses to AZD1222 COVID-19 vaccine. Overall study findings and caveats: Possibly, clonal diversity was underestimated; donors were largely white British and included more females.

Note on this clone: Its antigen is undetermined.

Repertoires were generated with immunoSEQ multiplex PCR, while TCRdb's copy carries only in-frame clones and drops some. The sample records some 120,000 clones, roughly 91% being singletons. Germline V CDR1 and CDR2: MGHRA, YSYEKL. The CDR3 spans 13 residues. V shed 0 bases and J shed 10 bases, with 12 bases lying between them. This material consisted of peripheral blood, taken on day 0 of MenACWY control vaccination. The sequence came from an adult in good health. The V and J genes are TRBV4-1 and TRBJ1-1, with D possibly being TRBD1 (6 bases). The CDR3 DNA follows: TGCGCCAGCAGCCAAGACTGGGGGGCCGGAGCTTTCTTT. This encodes CASSQDWGAGAFF.